Below are 32 T cell receptor beta chains sequenced from a single sample in a study of T-cell reconstitution after alpha-beta-depleted transplantation in children. Unique molecular identifiers were incorporated when the TCRbeta library was constructed. MiXCR, run by TCRdb on the PCR reads, gives a single entry per CDR3 protein. In the table there are over 85,000 distinct CDR3 sequences, under 7% of which are singletons. Sequencing used PBMCs, mostly from graft donor cells, obtained 60 days after TCRalphabeta/CD19-depleted stem cell transplant. The receptors come from a female patient aged 2-10 years who had a stem cell transplant for Fanconi anemia, so the T cells may come from the graft donor.

This clonotype appeared many times. The CDR3 region is CASSPPTGTPLLEQYF. The CDR3 DNA is TGTGCCAGCAGTCCCCCGACCGGGACACCTCTATTGGAGCAGTACTTC. This chain uses TRBV12-3 or TRBV12-4 with TRBJ2-7; maybe TRBD1 (6 bases). The CDR3 is made up of 16 amino acids. The germline V and J ends were trimmed by 5 bases and 7 bases, with 24 bases remaining between them.

This clonotype was counted only a few times. A junction end diverges from the germline sequence, so it may reflect a read error. The chain joins TRBV12-3 or TRBV12-4 to TRBJ2-7; the D call may be TRBD1 or TRBD2 (5 bases each). The CDR3 totals 12 residues. CDR3 loop: CASSPGLGAREF. The CDR3, as DNA: TGTGCCAGCAGTCCCGGACTTGGGGCAAGGGAGTTC.

This clonotype was seen ten or more times. The chain uses TRBV29-1 and TRBJ2-3; a weak D match, TRBD2 (5 bases). The CDR3 runs to 14 residues. Trimming took off 6 bases at V and 4 bases at J, with 17 bases between the two ends. Germline-derived CDR1 and CDR2 are SQVTM and ANQGSEA. The CDR3 nucleotides read TGCAGCGTCCGGACTCCTCAAAAGGCAGATACGCAGTATTTT. Its protein is CSVRTPQKADTQYF.

This clonotype has ten or more counts. The chain recombines TRBV27 with TRBJ2-2; 9 nucleotides line up with TRBD2. V was pared by 1 base and J by 6 bases, with 3 bases of the junction left unmatched. Germline loops: CDR1 MNHEY, CDR2 SMNVEV (reference sequence). The CDR3 length is 15 residues. DNA for the CDR3: TGTGCCAGCAGTTTATTGCGGGGGGGCCCCGGGGAGCTGTTTTTT. Amino acid sequence: CASSLLRGGPGELFF.

This clonotype was observed at least ten times. The chain has TRBV19 and TRBJ2-1, with TRBD2 identical over 8 bases. CDR3 size: 16 residues. V lost 5 bases and J lost 5; bases outside the gene matches: 11. The germline V gene has CDR1 LNHDA and CDR2 SQIVND (reference sequence). This CDR3 is CASSPLGSGTNNEQFF. As DNA, the CDR3 is TGTGCCAGTAGTCCTCTTGGTAGCGGGACCAACAATGAGCAGTTCTTC.

This clonotype was counted only a few times. The CDR3 is CAWSGGGQGGTGELFF. Written as DNA, the CDR3 is TGTGCCTGGAGCGGTGGGGGGCAGGGCGGCACCGGGGAGCTGTTTTTT. This chain links TRBV30 with TRBJ2-2; the D call may be TRBD1 or TRBD2 (6 bases each). CDR1 is GTSNPN and CDR2 is SVGIG in the germline V gene (reference sequence). The CDR3 is 16 amino acids. V lost 3 bases and J lost 4, with 18 bases in between.

The V gene is TRBV7-8, the J gene TRBJ1-1; TRBD1 might be the D (6 bases). Germline values: CDR1 SGHVS, CDR2 FQNEAQ. V gave up 3 bases and J gave up 8 bases, with 10 bases separating them. There are 12 residues in the CDR3. In DNA, the CDR3 is TGTGCCAGCAGCTTCCCGACAGGAGAAGCTTTCTTT. Its translation: CASSFPTGEAFF.

This clonotype was detected many times. The chain combines TRBV20-1 with TRBJ1-2, with 7 bases lining up with TRBD1. CDR1 is DFQATT, CDR2 SNEGSKA, per germline (reference sequence). The ends lost 6 bases at V and 8 bases at J; junction bases unmatched: 9. The CDR3 spans 12 residues. The chain's CDR3 is CSAPTGSGGYTF. For the CDR3, the DNA is TGCAGTGCGCCGACAGGGTCAGGGGGCTACACCTTC.

In this sample, this clonotype turned up many times. The chain combines TRBV29-1 with TRBJ2-3; the match to TRBD2 covers 12 bases. Germline lookup yields CDR1 SQVTM and CDR2 ANQGSEA. The CDR3 extends over 15 amino acids. The V and J ends lost 7 bases and 2 bases, in that order; junction bases with no gene match: 7. CDR3 nucleotides: TGCAGCGCGATCCTAGCGGGAGGGCCCACAGATACGCAGTATTTT. It encodes CSAILAGGPTDTQYF.

The chain links TRBV7-2 to TRBJ2-5; tentative D call: TRBD1 (6 bases). V lost 0 bases, J lost 5 bases, and 13 bases lay in between. From germline, CDR1 is SGHTA and CDR2 FQGNSA. The CDR3 spans 15 residues. CDR3 sequence (DNA): TGTGCCAGCAGCTTAGCGTTGGGGGCGCGTGAGACCCAGTACTTC. Its protein is CASSLALGARETQYF.

This clonotype has a handful of counts. The genes are TRBV7-2 and TRBJ1-2; no clear D. Looked up from germline, CDR1 is SGHTA and CDR2 is FQGNSA. The length of the CDR3 is 14 residues. The ends were cut back, 1 base at V and 4 bases at J, with 10 bases in the middle. CDR3 loop: CASSLDRASYGYTF. The DNA for the CDR3 is TGTGCCAGCAGCTTAGACCGGGCCAGCTATGGCTACACCTTC.

This clonotype was seen ten or more times. The chain joins TRBV28 to TRBJ1-2; D perhaps matches TRBD1 (6 bases). Trimming left V 2 bases short and J 1 base short, with 17 bases between. The CDR3 has 17 residues. Germline loops: CDR1 MDHEN, CDR2 SYDVKM. The CDR3 nucleotides read TGTGCCAGCAGTTTACCTACAGGGATATCATTTAACTATGGCTACACCTTC. Protein: CASSLPTGISFNYGYTF.

This clonotype was found many times. V and J are TRBV12-3 or TRBV12-4 and TRBJ2-6; D gene ambiguous. This CDR3 is 17 amino acids long. V shed 7 bases and J shed 0 bases, with 16 bases lying between them. CDR3 DNA sequence: TGTGCCAGCACCCTAAGGATCCAGAACTCTGGGGCCAACGTCCTGACTTTC. It specifies CASTLRIQNSGANVLTF.

This clonotype was recorded at least ten times. V gene TRBV11-2 combines with J gene TRBJ2-1; 9 bases are shared with TRBD1. The CDR3 contains 17 residues. Trimming cost V 4 bases and J 8 bases; bases outside gene matches: 15. Germline V gives CDR1 SGHAT, CDR2 FQNNGV. CDR3 coding DNA: TGTGCCAGCAGCTCGAGAGTCACAGGGGGCCCGGGGGATGAGCAGTTCTTC. Its translation is CASSSRVTGGPGDEQFF.

This clonotype was observed many times. The chain couples TRBV19 to TRBJ2-1; 9 nucleotides match TRBD1. This CDR3 has 14 residues. V shed 7 bases and J 4 bases; nucleotides not matched to a gene: 5. CDR1 is LNHDA and CDR2 is SQIVND in the germline V gene (reference sequence). CDR3 amino acids: CASTRDRVYNEQFF. In DNA form, the CDR3 reads TGTGCCAGTACCCGGGACAGGGTATACAATGAGCAGTTCTTC.

This clonotype was found many times. The chain links TRBV10-3 to TRBJ2-5; D unclear. V gave up 3 bases and J gave up 0 bases, with 5 bases separating them. The CDR3 has 13 amino acids. The germline V gene has CDR1 ENHRY and CDR2 SYGVKD. The CDR3 protein is CAISDGYQETQYF. The CDR3 DNA follows: TGTGCCATCAGTGATGGCTACCAAGAGACCCAGTACTTC.

This clonotype was picked up a small number of times. The chain has TRBV6-5 and TRBJ2-7; D gene uncertain. The V end was cut by 0 bases, the J end by 3 bases, with 6 bases between. This CDR3 is built from 13 residues. Germline lookup yields CDR1 MNHEY and CDR2 SVGAGI. CDR3 DNA: TGTGCCAGCAGTTACTCGGAAAGCTACGAGCAGTACTTC. Its translation is CASSYSESYEQYF.

The V gene is TRBV19, the J gene TRBJ2-1, with TRBD2 matching over 8 bases. The CDR3 is 15 amino acids. With 6 bases clipped from V and 5 bases from J, the junction kept 9 bases outside the gene matches. CDR1 and CDR2 from the germline V gene are LNHDA and SQIVND (reference sequence). The CDR3 bases are TGTGCCAGTAGCACGTTAGCGGGGAGAAACAATGAGCAGTTCTTC. Residues: CASSTLAGRNNEQFF.

This clonotype has a handful of counts. The genes are TRBV5-5 and TRBJ2-7, with D maybe TRBD1 (5 bases). CDR3 length: 15 amino acids. V was shortened by 4 bases and J by 2 bases, with 16 bases between the two germline ends. Germline V lookup: CDR1 SGHKS, CDR2 YYEKEE (reference sequence). The DNA of the CDR3 is TGTGCCAGCAGCCTATCAAGGGGCCGGCCCTACGAGCAGTACTTC. This gives the protein CASSLSRGRPYEQYF.

This clonotype was seen many times. The CDR3 is CASSPYSGYGDTQYF. CDR3 sequence (DNA): TGTGCCAGCTCACCCTATAGCGGGTACGGAGATACGCAGTATTTT. The chain employs TRBV18 and TRBJ2-3, with 7 bases aligning to TRBD2. V was pared by 3 bases and J by 5 bases, with 8 bases of the junction left unmatched. This CDR3 has 15 amino acids. The V gene's germline CDR1 is KGHSH and CDR2 LQKENI.

This clonotype was counted many times. The chain uses TRBV12-3 or TRBV12-4 and TRBJ2-3; 7 bases agree with TRBD2. V shed 0 bases, J shed 2 bases, and the junction held 5 bases outside the gene matches. This CDR3 contains 16 residues. The CDR3 region has the DNA TGTGCCAGCAGTTTAGCCGGACTAGGCCTCACAGATACGCAGTATTTT. Translation gives CASSLAGLGLTDTQYF.

This clonotype showed up many times. This rearrangement joins TRBV11-2 to TRBJ2-2; D remains ambiguous. Trimming left V 5 bases short and J 7 bases short, with 11 bases between. CDR3 size: 13 residues. CDR1 SGHAT and CDR2 FQNNGV come from the germline V gene. The CDR3 reads CASSPRVVGELFF. DNA of the CDR3: TGTGCCAGCAGCCCCCGCGTTGTCGGGGAGCTGTTTTTT.

This clonotype was recorded at least ten times. This chain links TRBV29-1 with TRBJ2-7, with D hard to call. The CDR3 extends over 14 amino acids. Germline V gene sequence: CDR1 SQVTM, CDR2 ANQGSEA. The ends were cut back, 1 base at V and 2 bases at J, with 12 bases in the middle. The CDR3 sequence: CSVEGPRQPYEQYF. The CDR3 nucleotides read TGCAGCGTTGAAGGGCCCCGGCAACCCTACGAGCAGTACTTC.

This clonotype showed up many times. The chain couples TRBV7-2 to TRBJ2-5, with 7 bases identical to TRBD2. Trimming took 8 bases from V and 3 from J; bases not matched to a gene: 6. This CDR3 is 13 amino acids long. Germline V gene sequence: CDR1 SGHTA, CDR2 FQGNSA. The CDR3 region is CASGRGREETQYF. In nucleotides, the CDR3 is TGTGCCAGCGGGAGGGGAAGGGAAGAGACCCAGTACTTC.

V is TRBV28 and J is TRBJ2-3, with a weak D call TRBD2 (6 bases). The ends were cut back, 11 bases at V and 4 bases at J, with 19 bases in the middle. Germline loops: CDR1 MDHEN, CDR2 SYDVKM. The CDR3 length is 14 residues. The CDR3 nucleotides read TGTGCCCGACCGTTCCGGGGGTGGGCAGATACGCAGTATTTT. This encodes CARPFRGWADTQYF.

The genes are TRBV20-1 and TRBJ2-6; perhaps TRBD2 as D (7 bases). V was clipped by 2 bases and J by 1 base, with 24 bases between them. The CDR3 extends over 20 amino acids. The germline V gene has CDR1 DFQATT and CDR2 SNEGSKA (reference sequence). This CDR3 is CSARIPVMGGRSSGANVLTF. For the CDR3, the DNA is TGCAGTGCTAGAATCCCAGTAATGGGGGGGCGATCATCTGGGGCCAACGTCCTGACTTTC.

V gene TRBV6-1 combines with J gene TRBJ2-5, with 10 bases matching TRBD1. The V and J ends lost 1 base and 7 bases, in that order; junction bases with no gene match: 9. Germline V gives CDR1 MNHNS, CDR2 SASEGT. This CDR3 spans 16 amino acids. The CDR3 here is CASSEVRDRGILTQYF. The DNA of the CDR3 is TGTGCCAGCAGTGAAGTCAGGGACAGGGGCATTTTGACCCAGTACTTC.

This chain connects TRBV24-1 to TRBJ2-7, with 13 bases that match TRBD2. This CDR3 contains 16 residues. Germline CDR1 KGHDR, CDR2 SFDVKD. Losses at the gene ends were 4 bases for V and 5 bases for J; bases not matched to a gene: 7. The CDR3 DNA sequence: TGTGCCACCAGTGACTCACTAGCGGGAGGGACCCACGAGCAGTACTTC. Translating gives CATSDSLAGGTHEQYF.

This clonotype was seen ten or more times. The chain uses TRBV12-3 or TRBV12-4 and TRBJ2-7; a weak D match, TRBD1 (5 bases). V shed 7 bases and J shed 0 bases, with 13 bases lying between them. The CDR3 totals 14 residues. The CDR3 sequence is CASTLDSFSYEQYF. Here the CDR3 DNA reads TGTGCCAGCACCCTAGACAGTTTCTCCTACGAGCAGTACTTC.

There are many counts of this clonotype. The V gene is TRBV28, the J gene TRBJ2-7; D not resolved. The germline CDR1 and CDR2 sequences are MDHEN and SYDVKM. Trimming left V 4 bases short and J 0 bases short, with 10 bases between. This CDR3 has 14 residues. CDR3 DNA: TGTGCCAGCAGTTCCCTCCGGCCCTCCTACGAGCAGTACTTC. Translation: CASSSLRPSYEQYF. Looking up the rest from reference TRBV28 and TRBJ2-7 gives the full variable domain: DVKVTQSSRYLVKRTGEKVFLECVQDMDHENMFWYRQDPGLGLRLIYFSYDVKMKEKGDIPEGYSVSREKKERFSLILESASTNQTSMYLCASSSLRPSYEQYFGPGTRLTVT.

This clonotype has ten or more counts. The chain carries TRBV24-1 and TRBJ2-1; D is perhaps TRBD1 (6 bases). The V gene lost 9 bases and the J gene lost 11 bases, with 31 bases spanning the gap. Germline assignment: CDR1 KGHDR and CDR2 SFDVKD. The CDR3 has 17 amino acids. Here the CDR3 DNA reads TGTGCCACCCTCCGTACGCCCGAGGGGGTGCATGAAAAGAAGCAGTTCTTC. It codes for CATLRTPEGVHEKKQFF.

This clonotype was seen a few times. V and J are TRBV30 and TRBJ2-7; TRBD2 might be the D (5 bases). Deletions cut 0 bases from V and 9 bases from J, with 24 bases between. The CDR3 length is 16 residues. Germline V gives CDR1 GTSNPN, CDR2 SVGIG (reference sequence). The CDR3, as DNA: TGTGCCTGGAGTGTATTTCCTAGCCAGCCCCCTACGGGGCAGTACTTC. Encoded protein: CAWSVFPSQPPTGQYF.